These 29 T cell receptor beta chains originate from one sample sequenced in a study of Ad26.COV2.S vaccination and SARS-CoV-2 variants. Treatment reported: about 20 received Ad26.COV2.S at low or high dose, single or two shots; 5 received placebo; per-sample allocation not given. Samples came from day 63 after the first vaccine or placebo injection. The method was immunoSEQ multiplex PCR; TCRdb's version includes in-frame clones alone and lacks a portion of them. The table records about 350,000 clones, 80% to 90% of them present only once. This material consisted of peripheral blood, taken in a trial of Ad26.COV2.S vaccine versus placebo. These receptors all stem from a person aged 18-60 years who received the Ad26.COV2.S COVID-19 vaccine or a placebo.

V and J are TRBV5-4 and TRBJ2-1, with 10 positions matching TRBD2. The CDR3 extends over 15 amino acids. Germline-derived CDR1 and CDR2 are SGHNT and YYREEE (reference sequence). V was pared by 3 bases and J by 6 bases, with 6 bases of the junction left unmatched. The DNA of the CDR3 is TGTGCCAGCAGCTCCGGACTAGCGGAGTCCAATGAGCAGTTCTTC. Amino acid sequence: CASSSGLAESNEQFF.

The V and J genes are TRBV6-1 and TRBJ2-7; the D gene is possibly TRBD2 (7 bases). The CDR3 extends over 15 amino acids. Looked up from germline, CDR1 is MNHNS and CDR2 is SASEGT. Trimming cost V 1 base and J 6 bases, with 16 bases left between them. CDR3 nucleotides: TGTGCCAGCAGTGAAGGATTGGGGGGGGCTGGCGAGCAGTACTTC. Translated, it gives CASSEGLGGAGEQYF.

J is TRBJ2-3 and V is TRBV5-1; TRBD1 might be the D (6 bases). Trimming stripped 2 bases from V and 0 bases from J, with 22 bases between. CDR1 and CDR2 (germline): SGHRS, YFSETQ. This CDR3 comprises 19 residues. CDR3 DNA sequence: TGCGCCAGCAGCTTAATCACACCCGCCGGGACAACTAGCACAGATACGCAGTATTTT. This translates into CASSLITPAGTTSTDTQYF.

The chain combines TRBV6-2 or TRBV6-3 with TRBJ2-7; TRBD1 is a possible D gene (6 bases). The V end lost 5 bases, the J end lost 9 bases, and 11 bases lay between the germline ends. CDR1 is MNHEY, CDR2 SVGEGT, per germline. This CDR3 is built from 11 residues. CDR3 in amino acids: CASSDQGTQYF. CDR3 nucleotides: TGTGCCAGCAGTGACCAGGGGACGCAGTACTTC.

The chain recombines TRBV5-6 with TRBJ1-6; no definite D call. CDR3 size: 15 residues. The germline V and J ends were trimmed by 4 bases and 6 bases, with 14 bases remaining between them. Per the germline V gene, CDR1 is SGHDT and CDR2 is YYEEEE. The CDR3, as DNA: TGTGCCAGCAGCCTTTACTCAGGACTTAATTCACCCCTCCACTTT. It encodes CASSLYSGLNSPLHF.

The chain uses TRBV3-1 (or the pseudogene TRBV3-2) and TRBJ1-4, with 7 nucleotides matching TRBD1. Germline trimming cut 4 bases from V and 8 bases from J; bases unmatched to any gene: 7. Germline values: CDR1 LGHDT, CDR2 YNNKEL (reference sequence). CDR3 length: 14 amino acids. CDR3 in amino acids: CASSPRGTDEKLFF. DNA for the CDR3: TGTGCCAGCAGCCCCAGAGGGACAGACGAAAAACTGTTTTTT.

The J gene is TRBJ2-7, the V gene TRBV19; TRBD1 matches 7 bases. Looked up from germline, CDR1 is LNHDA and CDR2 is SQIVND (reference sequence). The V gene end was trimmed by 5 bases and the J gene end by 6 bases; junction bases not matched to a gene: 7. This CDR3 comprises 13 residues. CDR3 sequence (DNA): TGTGCCAGTAGTTCGACAGGGTCTCGCGAGCAGTACTTC. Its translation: CASSSTGSREQYF.

The CDR3 DNA follows: TGTGCCAGTAGTAACGGCCCGGGACAGGGGATTCCCTACGAGCAGTACTTC. The encoded protein is CASSNGPGQGIPYEQYF. This chain joins TRBV19 and TRBJ2-7; 10 bases agree with TRBD1. CDR1 and CDR2 (germline): LNHDA, SQIVND (reference sequence). The J segment lost 2 bases and the V segment lost 4 bases, leaving 11 bases of the junction unmatched. The CDR3 length is 17 residues.

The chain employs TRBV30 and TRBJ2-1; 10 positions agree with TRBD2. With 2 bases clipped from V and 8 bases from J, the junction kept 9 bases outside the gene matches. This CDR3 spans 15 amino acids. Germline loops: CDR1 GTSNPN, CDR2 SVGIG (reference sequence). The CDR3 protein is CAWSINSGRIHEQFF. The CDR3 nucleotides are TGTGCCTGGAGTATAAATAGCGGGAGGATCCATGAGCAGTTCTTC.

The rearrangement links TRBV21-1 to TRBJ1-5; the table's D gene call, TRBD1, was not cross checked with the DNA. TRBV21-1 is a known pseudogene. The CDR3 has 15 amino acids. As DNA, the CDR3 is TGTGCCAGCGGAGAAAGGGGCGATAGCAATCAGCCCCAGCATTTT. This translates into CASGERGDSNQPQHF.

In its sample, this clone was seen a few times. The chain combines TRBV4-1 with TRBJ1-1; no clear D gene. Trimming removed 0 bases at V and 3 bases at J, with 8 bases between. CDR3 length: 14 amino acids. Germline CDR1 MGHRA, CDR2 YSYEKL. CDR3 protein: CASSQDHADTEAFF. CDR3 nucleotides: TGCGCCAGCAGCCAAGATCACGCAGACACTGAAGCTTTCTTT.

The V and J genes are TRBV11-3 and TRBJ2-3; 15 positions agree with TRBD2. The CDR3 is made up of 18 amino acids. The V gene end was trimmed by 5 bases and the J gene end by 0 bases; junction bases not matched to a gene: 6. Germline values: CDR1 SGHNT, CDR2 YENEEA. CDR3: CASSPGTSGGRSTDTQYF. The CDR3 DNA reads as TGTGCCAGCAGCCCGGGGACTAGCGGGGGGCGTAGCACAGATACGCAGTATTTT.

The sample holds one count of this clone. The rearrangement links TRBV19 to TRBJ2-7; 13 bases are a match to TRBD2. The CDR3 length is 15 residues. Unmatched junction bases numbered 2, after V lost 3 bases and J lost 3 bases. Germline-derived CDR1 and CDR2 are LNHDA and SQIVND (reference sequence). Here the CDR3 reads CASSMTSGRIYEQYF. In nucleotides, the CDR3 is TGTGCCAGTAGTATGACTAGCGGGAGGATCTACGAGCAGTACTTC. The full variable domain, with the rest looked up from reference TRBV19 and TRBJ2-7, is DGGITQSPKYLFRKEGQNVTLSCEQNLNHDAMYWYRQDPGQGLRLIYYSQIVNDFQKGDIAEGYSVSREKKESFPLTVTSAQKNPTAFYLCASSMTSGRIYEQYFGPGTRLTVT.

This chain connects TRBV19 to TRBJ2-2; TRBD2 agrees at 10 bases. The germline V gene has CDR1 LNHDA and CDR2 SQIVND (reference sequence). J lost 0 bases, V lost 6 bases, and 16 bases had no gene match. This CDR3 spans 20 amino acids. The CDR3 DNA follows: TGTGCCAGTAGCCCCGGGCTTTTTCTAGCGGGGGACCCGAACACCGGGGAGCTGTTTTTT. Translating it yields CASSPGLFLAGDPNTGELFF. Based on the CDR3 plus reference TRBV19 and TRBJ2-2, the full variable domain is DGGITQSPKYLFRKEGQNVTLSCEQNLNHDAMYWYRQDPGQGLRLIYYSQIVNDFQKGDIAEGYSVSREKKESFPLTVTSAQKNPTAFYLCASSPGLFLAGDPNTGELFFGEGSRLTVL.

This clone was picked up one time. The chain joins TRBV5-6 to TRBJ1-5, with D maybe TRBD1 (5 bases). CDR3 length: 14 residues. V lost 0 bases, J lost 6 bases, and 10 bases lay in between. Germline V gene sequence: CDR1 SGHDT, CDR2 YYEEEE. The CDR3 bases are TGTGCCAGCAGCTTGGGCAGGGTAGTTCAGCCCCAGCATTTT. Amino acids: CASSLGRVVQPQHF.

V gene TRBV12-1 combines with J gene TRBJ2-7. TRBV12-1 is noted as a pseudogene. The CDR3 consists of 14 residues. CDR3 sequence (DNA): TGTGCCAGCAGCTTCCCCAGGACGTCCTACGAGCAGTACTTC. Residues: CASSFPRTSYEQYF.

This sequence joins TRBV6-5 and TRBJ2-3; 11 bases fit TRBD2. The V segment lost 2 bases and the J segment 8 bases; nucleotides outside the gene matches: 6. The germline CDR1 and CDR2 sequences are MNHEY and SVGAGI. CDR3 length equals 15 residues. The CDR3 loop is CASSYVAGGLVTQYF. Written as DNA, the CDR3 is TGTGCCAGCAGTTACGTAGCGGGGGGGCTAGTTACGCAGTATTTT.

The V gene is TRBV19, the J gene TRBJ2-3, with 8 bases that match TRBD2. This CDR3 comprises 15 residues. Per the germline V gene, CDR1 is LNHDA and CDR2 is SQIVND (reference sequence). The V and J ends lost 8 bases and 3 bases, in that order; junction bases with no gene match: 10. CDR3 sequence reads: CASSYSGGGTDTQYF. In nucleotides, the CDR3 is TGTGCCAGTTCCTACAGCGGGGGAGGGACAGATACGCAGTATTTT.

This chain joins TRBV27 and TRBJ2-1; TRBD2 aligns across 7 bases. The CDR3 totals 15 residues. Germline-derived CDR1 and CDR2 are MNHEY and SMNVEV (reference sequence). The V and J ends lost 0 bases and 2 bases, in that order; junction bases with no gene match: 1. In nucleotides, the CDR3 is TGTGCCAGCAGTTTATCGGGACTACCCTACAATGAGCAGTTCTTC. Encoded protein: CASSLSGLPYNEQFF.

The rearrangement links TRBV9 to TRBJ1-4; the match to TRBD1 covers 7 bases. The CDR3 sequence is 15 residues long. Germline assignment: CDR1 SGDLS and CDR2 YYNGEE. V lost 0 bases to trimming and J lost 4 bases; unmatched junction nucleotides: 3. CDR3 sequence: CASSVEGADNEKLFF. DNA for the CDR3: TGTGCCAGCAGCGTAGAGGGGGCCGATAATGAAAAACTGTTTTTT.

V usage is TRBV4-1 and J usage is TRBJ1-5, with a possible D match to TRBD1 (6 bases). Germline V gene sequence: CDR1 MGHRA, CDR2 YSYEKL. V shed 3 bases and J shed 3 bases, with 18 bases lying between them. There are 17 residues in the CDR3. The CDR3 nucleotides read TGCGCCAGCAGCCATCAAGATGGGGGCAGGTACAATCAGCCCCAGCATTTT. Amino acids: CASSHQDGGRYNQPQHF.

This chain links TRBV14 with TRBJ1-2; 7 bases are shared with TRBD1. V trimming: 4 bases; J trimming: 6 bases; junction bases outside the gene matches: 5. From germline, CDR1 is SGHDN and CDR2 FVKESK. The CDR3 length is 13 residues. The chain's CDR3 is CASSLWTGNGYTF. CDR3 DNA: TGTGCCAGCAGCCTATGGACAGGCAATGGCTACACCTTC.

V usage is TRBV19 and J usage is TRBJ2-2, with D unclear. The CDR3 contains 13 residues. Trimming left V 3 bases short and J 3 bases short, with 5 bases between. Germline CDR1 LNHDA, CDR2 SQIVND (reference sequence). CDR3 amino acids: CASSITYTGELFF. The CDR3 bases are TGTGCCAGTAGTATTACGTACACCGGGGAGCTGTTTTTT.

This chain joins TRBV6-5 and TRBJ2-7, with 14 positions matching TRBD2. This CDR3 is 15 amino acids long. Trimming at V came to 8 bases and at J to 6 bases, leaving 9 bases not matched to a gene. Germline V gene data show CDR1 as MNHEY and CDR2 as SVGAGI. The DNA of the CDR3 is TGTGCCAGCCGCCCGGGACTAGCGGGAGTTGGCGAGCAGTACTTC. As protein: CASRPGLAGVGEQYF.

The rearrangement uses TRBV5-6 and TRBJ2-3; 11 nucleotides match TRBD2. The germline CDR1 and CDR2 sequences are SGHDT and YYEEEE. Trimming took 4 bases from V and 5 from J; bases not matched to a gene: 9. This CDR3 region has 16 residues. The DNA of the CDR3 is TGTGCCAGCAGCCCCGCGCTAGCGGGGGGTGAAGATACGCAGTATTTT. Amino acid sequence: CASSPALAGGEDTQYF.

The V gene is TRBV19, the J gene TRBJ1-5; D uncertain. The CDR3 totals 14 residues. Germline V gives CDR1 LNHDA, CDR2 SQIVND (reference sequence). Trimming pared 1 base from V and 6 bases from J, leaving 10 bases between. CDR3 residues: CASSIVTESQPQHF. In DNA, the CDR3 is TGTGCCAGTAGTATAGTTACAGAAAGTCAGCCCCAGCATTTT.

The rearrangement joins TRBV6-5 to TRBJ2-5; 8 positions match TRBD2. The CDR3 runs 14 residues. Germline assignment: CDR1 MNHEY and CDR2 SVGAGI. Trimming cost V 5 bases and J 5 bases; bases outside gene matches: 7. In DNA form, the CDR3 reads TGTGCCAGCAGTCCTAGCGGGCCCGAGGAGACCCAGTACTTC. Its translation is CASSPSGPEETQYF.

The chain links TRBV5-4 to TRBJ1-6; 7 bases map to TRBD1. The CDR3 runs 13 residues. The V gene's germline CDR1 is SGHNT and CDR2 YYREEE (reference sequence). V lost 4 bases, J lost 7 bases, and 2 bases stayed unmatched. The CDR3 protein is CASSMGQNSPLHF. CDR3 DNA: TGTGCCAGCAGCATGGGACAGAATTCACCCCTCCACTTT. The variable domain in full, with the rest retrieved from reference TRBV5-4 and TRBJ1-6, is ETGVTQSPTHLIKTRGQQVTLRCSSQSGHNTVSWYQQALGQGPQFIFQYYREEENGRGNFPPRFSGLQFPNYSSELNVNALELDDSALYLCASSMGQNSPLHFGNGTRLTVT.

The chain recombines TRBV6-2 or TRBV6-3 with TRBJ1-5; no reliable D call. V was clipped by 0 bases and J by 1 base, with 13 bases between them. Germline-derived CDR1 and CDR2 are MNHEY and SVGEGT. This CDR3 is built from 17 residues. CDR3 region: CASSYSSRGWSNQPQHF. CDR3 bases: TGTGCCAGCAGTTACTCGAGTCGGGGTTGGAGCAATCAGCCCCAGCATTTT.